Below are 18 T cell receptor beta chains sequenced from a single sample in a study of cytomegalovirus exposure and HLA in healthy donors. PCR amplification relied on 60 Vbeta primers (plus 13 Jbeta primers). Sequenced by immunoSEQ multiplex PCR; TCRdb stores in-frame clones only, minus some. This sample has some 200,000 clones, with 80% to 85% found just once. Specimen: PBMCs. All receptors derive from a woman younger than 35 in good health and CMV-seronegative.

The chain links TRBV7-8 to TRBJ2-3; no definite D call. This CDR3 is 15 amino acids long. Germline V gene data show CDR1 as SGHVS and CDR2 as FQNEAQ. Trimming took off 2 bases at V and 2 bases at J, with 11 bases between the two ends. The CDR3: CASSLSSRHTDTQYF. As DNA, the CDR3 is TGTGCCAGCAGCTTATCTTCGCGACACACAGATACGCAGTATTTT. The full variable domain, its missing parts supplied by reference TRBV7-8 and TRBJ2-3, is GAGVSQSPRYKVAKRGQDVALRCDPISGHVSLFWYQQALGQGPEFLTYFQNEAQLDKSGLPSDRFFAERPEGSVSTLKIQRTQQEDSAVYLCASSLSSRHTDTQYFGPGTRLTVL.

The V gene is TRBV2, the J gene TRBJ1-2; D possibly corresponds to TRBD1 (5 bases). Trimming pared 2 bases from V and 7 bases from J, leaving 14 bases between. The germline gives CDR1 SNHLY, CDR2 FYNNEI. The CDR3 consists of 14 residues. DNA of the CDR3: TGTGCCAGCAGTGAAAGCCCGGAGGGGTCTGGCTACACCTTC. This codes for CASSESPEGSGYTF.

This clone was counted once. The chain is built from TRBV5-1 and TRBJ2-2, with D unresolved. V was trimmed by 5 bases and J by 0 bases, leaving 11 bases between them. Germline values: CDR1 SGHRS, CDR2 YFSETQ. The CDR3 consists of 15 residues. The DNA for the CDR3 is TGCGCCAGCAGATCAAGCGAATCGAACACCGGGGAGCTGTTTTTT. This codes for CASRSSESNTGELFF. Drawing the rest from reference TRBV5-1 and TRBJ2-2, the complete variable domain is KAGVTQTPRYLIKTRGQQVTLSCSPISGHRSVSWYQQTPGQGLQFLFEYFSETQRNKGNFPGRFSGRQFSNSRSEMNVSTLELGDSALYLCASRSSESNTGELFFGEGSRLTVL.

The chain links TRBV28 to TRBJ2-7; 16 bases map to TRBD2. The germline V gene encodes CDR1 MDHEN and CDR2 SYDVKM. J lost 7 bases, V lost 4 bases, and 10 bases had no gene match. The CDR3 has 17 amino acids. DNA of the CDR3: TGTGCCAGCAGTTCGACAGGGACTAGCGGGAGGGCCTTGGAGCAGTACTTC. Translating it yields CASSSTGTSGRALEQYF.

This clone was observed a handful of times. This chain connects TRBV18 to TRBJ2-5, with 7 nucleotides matching TRBD2. The V and J ends lost 1 base and 5 bases, in that order; junction bases with no gene match: 7. Per germline, CDR1 KGHSH and CDR2 LQKENI. This CDR3 has 15 amino acids. The CDR3 sequence is CASSPRGGEEETQYF. For the CDR3, the DNA is TGTGCCAGCTCACCACGGGGGGGGGAAGAGGAGACCCAGTACTTC.

The chain has TRBV11-3 and TRBJ1-1; a weak D match, TRBD1 (5 bases). Trimming shortened V by 3 bases and J by 2 bases, and 10 bases separated the two germline ends. The CDR3 extends over 14 amino acids. Looked up from germline, CDR1 is SGHNT and CDR2 is YENEEA. CDR3 amino acids: CASSFWGDNTEAFF. CDR3 nucleotides: TGTGCCAGCAGCTTCTGGGGGGACAACACTGAAGCTTTCTTT.

This clone was seen once. The chain carries TRBV5-1 and TRBJ2-7, with D tentatively TRBD1 (6 bases). Per the germline V gene, CDR1 is SGHRS and CDR2 is YFSETQ. This CDR3 has 14 amino acids. V was pared by 3 bases and J by 5 bases, with 15 bases between. CDR3 nucleotides: TGCGCCAGCAGCTCAGGGTCCAGGGGCGACGAGCAGTACTTC. It encodes CASSSGSRGDEQYF.

The chain couples TRBV27 to TRBJ1-2; TRBD1 might be the D (5 bases). V was clipped by 6 bases and J by 5 bases, with 25 bases between them. The CDR3 length is 17 residues. Germline CDR1 MNHEY, CDR2 SMNVEV (reference sequence). The chain's CDR3 is CASSFYGTPRQPYGYTF. DNA for the CDR3: TGTGCCAGCAGCTTTTACGGAACGCCAAGACAGCCATATGGCTACACCTTC.

There are a few counts of this clone. This rearrangement joins TRBV5-1 to TRBJ1-1, with 7 bases that match TRBD1. Germline assignment: CDR1 SGHRS and CDR2 YFSETQ. The V segment lost 2 bases and the J segment 7 bases; nucleotides outside the gene matches: 5. The CDR3 runs 13 residues. CDR3 amino acids: CASSFDRASEAFF. In DNA form, the CDR3 reads TGCGCCAGCAGCTTCGACAGGGCCAGTGAAGCTTTCTTT.

As concerns this clone: At the DNA level, this CDR3 is encoded by other sequences in the same sample as well. The V and J genes are TRBV6-5 and TRBJ2-7; tentative D call: TRBD2 (6 bases). Germline CDR1 reads MNHEY; CDR2 reads SVGAGI. The CDR3 loop spans 15 amino acids. Trimming left V 0 bases short and J 4 bases short, with 13 bases between. CDR3: CASSYSRGLAYEQYF. The CDR3 DNA follows: TGTGCCAGCAGTTACTCACGGGGGTTGGCTTACGAGCAGTACTTC.

V and J are TRBV7-9 and TRBJ1-1; a possible D gene is TRBD1 (5 bases). The germline CDR1 and CDR2 sequences are SEHNR and FQNEAQ (reference sequence). The CDR3 runs 15 residues. V lost 1 base and J lost 5, with 14 bases in between. The CDR3 reads CASSLEEGPVTEAFF. The CDR3 nucleotides read TGTGCCAGCAGCTTAGAGGAGGGGCCCGTAACTGAAGCTTTCTTT.

The chain recombines TRBV7-6 with TRBJ2-1; TRBD1 agrees at 7 bases. The ends lost 5 bases at V and 2 bases at J; junction bases unmatched: 9. The CDR3 totals 16 residues. The germline CDR1 and CDR2 sequences are SGHVS and FNYEAQ. The CDR3 region has the DNA TGTGCCAGCAGCCCGGGGACAGCCCACCCCTACAATGAGCAGTTCTTC. The encoded protein is CASSPGTAHPYNEQFF.

The chain employs TRBV6-5 and TRBJ2-7; a weak D match, TRBD2 (6 bases). V lost 7 bases to trimming and J lost 1 base, with 8 bases between them. The germline gives CDR1 MNHEY, CDR2 SVGAGI. This CDR3 region has 12 residues. In nucleotides, the CDR3 is TGTGCCAGCACCGGGAGATCCTACGAGCAGTACTTC. This codes for CASTGRSYEQYF.

The genes are TRBV27 and TRBJ2-7, with 7 positions matching TRBD2. The CDR3 consists of 16 residues. V gave up 4 bases and J gave up 0 bases; unmatched junction bases: 9. Germline loops: CDR1 MNHEY, CDR2 SMNVEV (reference sequence). CDR3 residues: CASSSLDGRSSYEQYF. In DNA, the CDR3 is TGTGCCAGCAGTTCCCTCGACGGGAGGTCCTCCTACGAGCAGTACTTC.

The rearrangement joins TRBV30 to TRBJ2-1, with D possibly being TRBD1 (6 bases). Germline CDR1 is GTSNPN and CDR2 is SVGIG (reference sequence). Deletions cut 8 bases from V and 2 bases from J, with 13 bases between. The CDR3 extends over 13 amino acids. DNA of the CDR3: TGTGCCAGTAAGGGACAACCCTACAATGAGCAGTTCTTC. Residues: CASKGQPYNEQFF.

V gene TRBV13 combines with J gene TRBJ1-2, with 8 bases fitting TRBD1. Germline V gene sequence: CDR1 PRHDT, CDR2 FYEKMQ (reference sequence). CDR3 length equals 13 residues. V was pared by 4 bases and J by 6 bases, with 4 bases of the junction left unmatched. The CDR3 region has the DNA TGTGCCAGCAGCTCCCAGGGGGCACATGGCTACACCTTC. Amino acids: CASSSQGAHGYTF.

CDR3: CASSRRLAGPHEQYF. DNA for the CDR3: TGTGCCAGCAGCCGGAGACTAGCGGGACCCCACGAGCAGTACTTC. The chain couples TRBV14 to TRBJ2-7, with 11 bases fitting TRBD2. The germline V gene encodes CDR1 SGHDN and CDR2 FVKESK. Losses at the gene ends were 4 bases for V and 5 bases for J; bases not matched to a gene: 7. This CDR3 comprises 15 residues.

The chain uses TRBV18 and TRBJ2-5; 9 bases align to TRBD1. CDR3 length: 15 amino acids. V lost 8 bases to trimming and J lost 5 bases; unmatched junction nucleotides: 12. Germline V lookup: CDR1 KGHSH, CDR2 LQKENI. CDR3 DNA sequence: TGTGCCAGCGCCACGGACAGGGGCCCAGGGGAGACCCAGTACTTC. It is translated as CASATDRGPGETQYF.